Reported below is one TCR beta chain. This entry comes from a study of OX40 agonist ivuxolimab in advanced cancers. The wider study: The study enrolled dose-escalation patients with hepatocellular carcinoma, melanoma, renal cell or head and neck cancer. At about 82% male, the cohort had a mean age of 60 years, ranging from roughly 20 to 90.

Produced via immunoSEQ multiplex PCR; TCRdb's table is partial and in-frame only. Of roughly 38,000 clones detected, around 90% appear once; the ten largest clones hold 20% to 25%. Peripheral blood came from all dose cohorts at three timepoints. This CDR3 has 14 residues. The ends lost 0 bases at V and 8 bases at J; junction bases unmatched: 6. CDR1 is GTSNPN and CDR2 is SVGIG in the germline V gene (reference sequence). The source is an adult with an advanced solid tumor such as melanoma, head and neck, liver or kidney cancer. The J gene is TRBJ2-1, the V gene TRBV30, with 8 nucleotides matching TRBD2. Material: CD4+ or CD8+ T cells sorted from blood, obtained in a trial of the OX40 agonist ivuxolimab. CDR3: CAWSVKREPDEQFF. The CDR3 region has the DNA TGTGCCTGGAGTGTAAAGCGGGAGCCCGATGAGCAGTTCTTC.